This T cell receptor beta chain was identified in a study of vaccination and CD4 T cells after COVID-19. Study-level information: The study enrolled six male and four female convalescents, two of whom were Hispanic. Overlapping spike pools from SARS-CoV-2 and HCoV-NL63, HCoV-OC43 and HCoV-229E served as culture stimuli.

The treatment was: approximately nine-day PBMC culture with coronavirus spike peptide pools or control peptides (ViraFEST assay). V shed 0 bases and J 4 bases; nucleotides not matched to a gene: 6. Germline CDR1 reads DFQATT; CDR2 reads SNEGSKA (reference sequence). The CDR3 is made up of 15 amino acids. For this clonotype: Antigen unknown.

Scientists ran DNA taken from cultured CD4+ T cells through the Oncomine TCR Beta short-read assay for sequencing. A single record per CDR3 protein comes from TCRdb applying MiXCR to the PCR reads. The table has roughly 7,000 distinct CDR3 sequences, 66% seen once. The V gene is TRBV20-1, the J gene TRBJ2-3, with 8 bases fitting TRBD1. This clonotype was sampled from a human donor who had recovered from COVID-19. Specimen: CD4+ T cells from blood, cultured in vitro. The CDR3 loop reads CSARDRDRMADTQYF. For the CDR3, the DNA is TGCAGTGCTAGAGATAGGGACAGGATGGCAGATACGCAGTATTTT.